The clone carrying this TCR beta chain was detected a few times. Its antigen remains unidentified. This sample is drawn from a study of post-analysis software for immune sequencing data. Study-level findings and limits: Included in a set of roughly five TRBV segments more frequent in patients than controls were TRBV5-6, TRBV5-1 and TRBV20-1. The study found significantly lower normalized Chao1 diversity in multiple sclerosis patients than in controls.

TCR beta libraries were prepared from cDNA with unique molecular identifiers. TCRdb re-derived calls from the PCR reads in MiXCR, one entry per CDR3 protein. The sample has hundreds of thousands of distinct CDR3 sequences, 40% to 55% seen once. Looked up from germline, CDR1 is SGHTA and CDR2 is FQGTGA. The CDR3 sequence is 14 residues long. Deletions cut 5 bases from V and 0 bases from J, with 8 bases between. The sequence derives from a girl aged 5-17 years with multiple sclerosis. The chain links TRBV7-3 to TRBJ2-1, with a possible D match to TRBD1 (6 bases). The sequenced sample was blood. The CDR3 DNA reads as TGTGCCAGCAGCCCGACAGGCTCCTACAATGAGCAGTTCTTC. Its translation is CASSPTGSYNEQFF.